Listed below are T cell receptor beta chains from one sample, sequenced in a study of blood T cell repertoires in COVID-19. Sequencing used immunoSEQ multiplex PCR; TCRdb keeps in-frame clones, though not all of them. The sample lists 95,000 to 130,000 clones; 90% were seen once. The sample was peripheral blood. The origin of the receptors is a human donor with active COVID-19. The donor label of this sample is uncertain. Both conserved end residues are part of each CDR3. The D gene is left open where the match is weak. Expanded clones are given a class, and other clones once, few, many or no size at all.

clone size	D gene	V gene	J gene	CDR3 DNA	CDR3 protein
-	-	TRBV5-4	TRBJ1-4	TGTGCCAGCAGCCCAAGGGCGGGGGCCCTTGCAACTAATGAAAAACTGTTTTTT	CASSPRAGALATNEKLFF
-	TRBD1	TRBV27	TRBJ1-4	TGTGCCGAACCGCCCTTTGGACAGGGGGCAACTAATGAAAAACTGTTTTTT	CAEPPFGQGATNEKLFF
-	TRBD2	TRBV5-1	TRBJ2-5	TGCGCCAGCAGCCCGGGACTAGCGGTCCAAGAGACCCAGTACTTC	CASSPGLAVQETQYF
-	-	TRBV9	TRBJ2-7	TGTGCCAGCAGCGTAATGGGCTTGAGCTCCTACGAGCAGTACTTC	CASSVMGLSSYEQYF
-	-	TRBV5-5	TRBJ1-1	TGTGCCAGCAGCCGGGGAGGGCAGGGCACTGAAGCTTTCTTT	CASSRGGQGTEAFF
-	-	TRBV6-5	TRBJ1-1	TGTGCCAGCAGCGCTGACAGATCCACGAACACTGAAGCTTTCTTT	CASSADRSTNTEAFF
-	TRBD2	TRBV6-2/TRBV6-3	TRBJ2-1	TGTGCCAGCAGTACGAGGGGAGGACTAGCGGGGGCACTTAACTCCTACAATGAGCAGTTCTTC	CASSTRGGLAGALNSYNEQFF
-	TRBD1	TRBV5-4	TRBJ2-5	TGTGCCAGCAGCATACGACAGGGGATCGGGGAGACCCAGTACTTC	CASSIRQGIGETQYF
once	-	TRBV4-1	TRBJ1-6	TGCGCCAGCAGCCCGCATCCAGGGGTGGTCTATAATTCACCCCTCCACTTT	CASSPHPGVVYNSPLHF
-	-	TRBV28	TRBJ1-3	TGTGCCAGCAGACCTTGGACAAATGGAAACACCATATATTTT	CASRPWTNGNTIYF
-	TRBD1	TRBV6-2/TRBV6-3	TRBJ2-2	TGTGCCAGCAGCCGTTATGTAACACAGGGGCGGAACACCGGGGAGCTGTTTTTT	CASSRYVTQGRNTGELFF
-	TRBD2	TRBV29-1	TRBJ2-1	TGCAGCGGCCAGGGACTAGCGGGGGAAAATGAGCAGTTCTTC	CSGQGLAGENEQFF
-	TRBD1	TRBV5-4	TRBJ2-1	TGTGCCAGCAGACGGGGACAGGGGTTCGATGAGCAGTTCTTC	CASRRGQGFDEQFF
-	TRBD1	TRBV28	TRBJ1-2	TGTGCCAGCAGTCCTTGGGGACAGGGCTATGGCTACACCTTC	CASSPWGQGYGYTF
-	TRBD1	TRBV2	TRBJ2-1	TGTGCCAGCAGTCCCTGGGACAGAGACTCCTACAATGAGCAGTTCTTC	CASSPWDRDSYNEQFF
-	-	TRBV19	TRBJ1-3	TGTGCCAGTAGGAGCGGACTAAGCTCTGGAAACACCATATATTTT	CASRSGLSSGNTIYF
-	TRBD1	TRBV11-2	TRBJ2-3	TGTGCCAGCAGTTCGTCTTCGGGACAGGGACGTCGTCGGTGGTATTTT	CASSSSSGQGRRRWYF
-	TRBD1	TRBV2	TRBJ2-7	TGTGCCAGCAGTGACCAGGGACAGATCTACGAGCAGTACTTC	CASSDQGQIYEQYF
-	TRBD2	TRBV4-2	TRBJ2-5	TGTGCCAGCAGCCAACTCCACGCGGGGGGAGGGGAGACCCAGTACTTC	CASSQLHAGGGETQYF
-	TRBD1	TRBV11-2	TRBJ1-4	TGTGCCAGCAGCCCTTACAGGGGACTAGACGAAAAACTGTTTTTT	CASSPYRGLDEKLFF
once	-	TRBV7-6	TRBJ1-4	TGTGCCAGCAGCCACCGCTCAGGGGCAACTAATGAAAAACTGTTTTTT	CASSHRSGATNEKLFF
-	-	TRBV28	TRBJ1-2	TGTGCCAGCAGTTGGGGAGGGGCTAACTATGGCTACACCTTC	CASSWGGANYGYTF
-	TRBD1	TRBV27	TRBJ1-2	TGTGCCAGCAGAGGGACAGCCCAAAAGAGAACATATGGCTACACCTTC	CASRGTAQKRTYGYTF
-	-	TRBV7-2	TRBJ2-3	TGTGCCAGCAGCTTACCGGGGGGCCCAGATACGCAGTATTTT	CASSLPGGPDTQYF
once	-	TRBV7-9	TRBJ2-4	TGTGCCAGCAGCTTACTATCCTTAGCCAAAAACATTCAGTACTTC	CASSLLSLAKNIQYF
-	-	TRBV7-2	TRBJ1-3	TGTGCCAGCAGCTTGCAGGGCCCGACTGGAAACACCATATATTTT	CASSLQGPTGNTIYF
-	-	TRBV18	TRBJ1-5	TGTGCCAGCTCACCCCTGGCCAGGAACCCCAATCAGCCCCAGCATTTT	CASSPLARNPNQPQHF